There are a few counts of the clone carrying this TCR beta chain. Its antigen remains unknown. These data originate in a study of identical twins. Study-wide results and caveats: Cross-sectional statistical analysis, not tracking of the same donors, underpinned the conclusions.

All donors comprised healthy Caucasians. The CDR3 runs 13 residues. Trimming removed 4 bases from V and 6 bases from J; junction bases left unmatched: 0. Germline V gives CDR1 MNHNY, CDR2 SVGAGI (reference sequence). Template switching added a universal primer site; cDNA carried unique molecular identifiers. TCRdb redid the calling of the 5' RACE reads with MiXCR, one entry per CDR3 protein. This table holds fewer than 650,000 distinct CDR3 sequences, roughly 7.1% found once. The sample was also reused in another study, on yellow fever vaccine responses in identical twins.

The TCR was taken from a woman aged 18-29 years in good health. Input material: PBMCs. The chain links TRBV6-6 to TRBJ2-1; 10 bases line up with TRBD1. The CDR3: CASSWDRGNEQFF. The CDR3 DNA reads TGTGCCAGCAGTTGGGACAGGGGCAATGAGCAGTTCTTC.